The rows below give T cell receptor beta chains drawn from one sample of a study of blood T cell repertoires in COVID-19. Clones were read by immunoSEQ multiplex PCR, and TCRdb kept only the in-frame ones, dropping some. This table has fewer than 300,000 clones, approximately 85% appearing once. The specimen was peripheral blood. The receptors were gathered from a human donor in a cohort sampled during active COVID-19. Both conserved end residues are part of each CDR3. A D gene is named only where the DNA matches it firmly. Clone sizes are given selectively: once, few, many, or a class where the clone is expanded.

>TRBJ2-1|TRBV5-4|.|once
TGTGCCAGCAGCCCGAGACCAGGACAGGAGCAGTTCTTC
CASSPRPGQEQFF
>TRBJ1-2|TRBV30|TRBD1|.
TGTGCCTCCCGGACAGGACAGGGGGTTAACTATGGCTACACCTTC
CASRTGQGVNYGYTF
>TRBJ1-5|TRBV3-1/TRBV3-2|TRBD1|.
TGTGCCAGCAGCCAAAACCGCTGGACAGGGGGGTATAGCAATCAGCCCCAGCATTTT
CASSQNRWTGGYSNQPQHF
>TRBJ2-1|TRBV5-1|.|.
TGCGCCAGCAGCGTAGAGAGGTATGAGCAGTTCTTC
CASSVERYEQFF
>TRBJ2-2|TRBV14|.|few
TGTGCCAGCAGCCAAGGAGGTAGTACCGGGGAGCTGTTTTTT
CASSQGGSTGELFF
>TRBJ1-3|TRBV19|.|.
TGTGCCAGTAGTAGGGCATCTGGAAACACCATATATTTT
CASSRASGNTIYF
>TRBJ1-1|TRBV6-6|.|.
TGTGCCAGCAAAGGAGGGGCCATAATTACGAACACTGAAGCTTTCTTT
CASKGGAIITNTEAFF
>TRBJ1-1|TRBV30|.|once
TGTGCCTGGAGCCGAGGCAGGGCGAACACTGAAGCTTTCTTT
CAWSRGRANTEAFF
>TRBJ2-1|TRBV5-1|.|.
TGCGCCAGCAGCTTGGGCCTACGAGGTGAAAATGAGCAGTTCTTC
CASSLGLRGENEQFF
>TRBJ2-1|TRBV28|.|.
TGTGCCAGCACCTCTGACGTGAGGGAGCAGTTCTTC
CASTSDVREQFF
>TRBJ1-5|TRBV5-6|.|.
TGTGCCAGCAGCTACATAAATCAGCCCCAGCATTTT
CASSYINQPQHF
>TRBJ1-1|TRBV6-5|.|.
TGTGCCAGCGGCGGGGCGGCTAACACTGAAGCTTTCTTT
CASGGAANTEAFF
>TRBJ1-5|TRBV18|.|.
TGTGCCAGCTCACCAGCGGGAGGCGGGCAGCCCCAGCATTTT
CASSPAGGGQPQHF
>TRBJ1-2|TRBV28|.|.
TGTGCCAGCAGTTCCTCCGTGGCGGGGAGGGATGGCTACACCTTC
CASSSSVAGRDGYTF